This TCR beta chain was recovered during a study of blood T cell repertoires in COVID-19. Study-wide context: Whether acute or convalescent, the COVID-19 samples came from the United States, Italy and Spain.

The V gene's germline CDR1 is KGHSH and CDR2 LQKENI. The CDR3 runs to 15 residues. V was cut by 3 bases and J by 4 bases, with 12 bases left in between. As originally analysed: Cell counts per sample came from amplifying reference gene primers. Profiling relied on immunoSEQ multiplex PCR, and the TCRdb table lists in-frame clones only, not all of them. The V and J calls and clone size are taken from that table; D and trimming were inferred from the DNA. The sample yields around 170,000 clones, approximately 80% seen once. Sequencing was done on a sample of peripheral blood. The receptor was derived from a woman aged 55-69 years with acute or convalescent COVID-19. The genes are TRBV18 and TRBJ1-4, with TRBD1 as a possible D gene (6 bases). CDR3 DNA: TGTGCCAGCTCACCCTCCCGGGACAATAATGAAAAACTGTTTTTT. Its protein product is CASSPSRDNNEKLFF. Full variable domain (missing parts from reference TRBV18 and TRBJ1-4): NAGVMQNPRHLVRRRGQEARLRCSPMKGHSHVYWYRQLPEEGLKFMVYLQKENIIDESGMPKERFSAEFPKEGPSILRIQQVVRGDSAAYFCASSPSRDNNEKLFFGSGTQLSVL.